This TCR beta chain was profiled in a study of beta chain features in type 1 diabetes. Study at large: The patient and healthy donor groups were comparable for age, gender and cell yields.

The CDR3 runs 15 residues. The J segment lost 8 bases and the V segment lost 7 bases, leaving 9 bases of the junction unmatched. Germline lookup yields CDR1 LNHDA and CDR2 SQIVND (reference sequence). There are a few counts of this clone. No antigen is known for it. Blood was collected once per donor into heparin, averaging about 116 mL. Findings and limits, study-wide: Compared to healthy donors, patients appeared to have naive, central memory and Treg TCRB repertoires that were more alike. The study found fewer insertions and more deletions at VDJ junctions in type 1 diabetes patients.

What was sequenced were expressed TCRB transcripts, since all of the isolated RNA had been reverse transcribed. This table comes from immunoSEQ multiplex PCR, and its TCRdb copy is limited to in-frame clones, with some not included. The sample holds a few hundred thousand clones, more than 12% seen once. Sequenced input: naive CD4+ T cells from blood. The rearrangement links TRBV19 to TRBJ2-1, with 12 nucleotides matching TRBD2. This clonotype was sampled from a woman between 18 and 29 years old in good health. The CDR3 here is CASNPGLAGRDEQFF. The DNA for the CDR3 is TGTGCCAGTAACCCGGGACTAGCGGGTAGGGATGAGCAGTTCTTC.